This T cell receptor beta chain was found in a study of response to subunit inactivated influenza vaccine. General observations from the study: The authors suggested that few new T cells are recruited per seasonal influenza vaccination.

A note on this clonotype: Its antigen remains unknown.

TCRdb recomputed calls from the RT-PCR reads with MiXCR, one row per CDR3 protein. The table lists approximately 520,000 distinct CDR3 sequences, approximately 24% of them singletons. Germline CDR1 DFQATT, CDR2 SNEGSKA (reference sequence). The V end was cut by 7 bases, the J end by 4 bases, with 16 bases between. The CDR3 totals 14 residues. The material was CD4+ T cells sorted from PBMCs, obtained around 5 days after vaccination. The V gene is TRBV20-1, the J gene TRBJ2-2, with TRBD1 as a possible D gene (6 bases). This TCR came from a man aged 45 to 65 who received an inactivated influenza vaccine. The DNA for the CDR3 is TGCAGTGTTAACCCCCGGGACATCACCGGGGAGCTGTTTTTT. Translating gives CSVNPRDITGELFF.